The rows below give T cell receptor beta chains drawn from one sample of a study of blood T cell repertoires in COVID-19. Generated by immunoSEQ multiplex PCR, the TCRdb table keeps only in-frame clones and is missing some. The table lists roughly 70,000 clones, around 81% of them singletons, with around 4.4% in the top ten. Sequencing was performed on peripheral blood. These receptors were obtained from a woman in her sixties with acute or convalescent COVID-19. The CDR3 runs from the conserved cysteine through the conserved F or W. Each record gives: J gene, clone size, D gene, V gene, CDR3 protein, CDR3 DNA. A D gene is named only where the DNA matches it firmly. Expanded clones are given a class, and other clones once, few, many or no size at all.

TRBJ1-1,NA,NA,TRBV20-1,CSASHPGKDTEAFF,TGCAGTGCTAGTCATCCGGGTAAGGACACTGAAGCTTTCTTT
TRBJ2-1,NA,TRBD1,TRBV18,CASSRDRVANAEQFF,TGTGCCAGCTCGCGTGACAGGGTGGCAAACGCTGAGCAGTTCTTC
TRBJ2-1,NA,TRBD1,TRBV30,CAWSTGQGSYNEQFF,TGTGCCTGGAGTACGGGACAGGGCTCATACAATGAGCAGTTCTTC
TRBJ2-1,NA,NA,TRBV5-1,CASSPAGTLSSYNEQFF,TGCGCCAGCAGCCCGGCCGGGACTCTAAGTTCCTACAATGAGCAGTTCTTC
TRBJ2-5,few,TRBD2,TRBV5-4,CASSATSGGYKETQYF,TGTGCCAGCAGCGCGACTAGCGGGGGCTATAAAGAGACCCAGTACTTC
TRBJ1-1,NA,NA,TRBV19,CASSIRRNTEAFF,TGTGCCAGTAGTATTAGGAGGAACACTGAAGCTTTCTTT
TRBJ1-2,NA,TRBD1,TRBV18,CASSPLDRGIGYGYTF,TGTGCCAGCTCACCCCTGGACAGGGGAATTGGGTATGGCTACACCTTC
TRBJ1-2,once,TRBD1,TRBV10-3,CAIMGQGNYGYTF,TGTGCCATCATGGGACAGGGAAACTATGGCTACACCTTC
TRBJ2-3,NA,TRBD1,TRBV13,CASSPRQGASDTQYF,TGTGCCAGCAGCCCCAGACAGGGGGCTTCGGATACGCAGTATTTT
TRBJ2-3,NA,NA,TRBV7-3,CASSNREPDTQYF,TGTGCCAGCAGCAACAGGGAACCAGATACGCAGTATTTT
TRBJ2-7,NA,TRBD1,TRBV15,CATSMDRGYEQYF,TGTGCCACCAGCATGGACAGGGGATACGAGCAGTACTTC
TRBJ2-3,NA,TRBD2,TRBV19,CASSTGLAGGSRRTDTQYF,TGTGCCAGTAGTACGGGACTAGCCGGGGGTTCTCGGCGCACAGATACGCAGTATTTT
TRBJ1-1,NA,TRBD1,TRBV5-5,CASSKGQGRTEAFF,TGTGCCAGCAGCAAGGGACAGGGCCGCACTGAAGCTTTCTTT
TRBJ2-7,NA,TRBD1,TRBV27,CASSPWTGETYEQYF,TGTGCCAGCAGTCCCTGGACAGGGGAGACCTACGAGCAGTACTTC
TRBJ1-1,NA,TRBD1,TRBV18,CASSPPGTGATEAFF,TGTGCCAGCTCACCACCCGGGACAGGGGCTACTGAAGCTTTCTTT
TRBJ2-7,NA,TRBD1,TRBV19,CASSLGQGRVHEQYF,TGTGCCAGTAGTTTAGGACAGGGCCGGGTCCACGAGCAGTACTTC